The present T cell receptor beta chain was sequenced within a study of response to subunit inactivated influenza vaccine. General observations from the study: Every seasonal influenza vaccination brings in few new T cells, the authors suggested.

TCRdb processed the RT-PCR reads anew with MiXCR; each CDR3 protein has one entry. The sample consists of 560,000 or so distinct CDR3 sequences, around 8% of them appearing once. CDR1 DFQATT and CDR2 SNEGSKA come from the germline V gene (reference sequence). The CDR3 has 18 residues. As for this clonotype: Its antigen is currently unknown. One end of the junction does not line up with germline, which may come from a read error.

The chain is built from TRBV20-1 and TRBJ2-3; 8 positions agree with TRBD2. This specimen was PBMCs from blood, taken less than 30 months after vaccination. The source of this sequence is a man aged 50 to 75 who received an inactivated influenza vaccine. DNA for the CDR3: TGCTGTGCTTACCTTAGGGTAGCAGCGGGGGTTTACACAGATACGCAGTATTTT. Its translation: CCAYLRVAAGVYTDTQYF.